This T cell receptor beta chain comes out of a study of blood T cell repertoires in COVID-19. Generated by immunoSEQ multiplex PCR, the TCRdb table keeps only in-frame clones and is missing some. Of fewer than 400,000 clones listed, roughly 89% were seen once; the top ten hold around 10%. CDR1 is MNHEY, CDR2 SVGAGI, per germline. V lost 0 bases, J lost 4 bases, and 11 bases lay in between. This CDR3 spans 15 amino acids. The V gene is TRBV6-5, the J gene TRBJ2-3; D is unclear. Sequencing used PBMCs or T cells enriched from blood (not recorded which). The TCR was taken from a woman aged 50 to 60 who had recovered from COVID-19. CDR3 sequence reads: CASSYSRSTADTQYF. The CDR3 DNA follows: TGTGCCAGCAGTTACTCGAGGTCCACGGCAGATACGCAGTATTTT.